This TCR beta chain originates from a study of T-cell memory formation after mild COVID-19. The CDR3 contains 14 residues. V lost 7 bases to trimming and J lost 2 bases, with 12 bases between them. Study-wide results and limits: Mainly in CM and EM were contracting CD4+ clones; CD8+ were in EMRA.

As for this clonotype: The antigen remains undetermined.

Using constant-segment primers, 5'RACE produced TCR alpha and TCR beta cDNA libraries carrying sample barcodes and UMIs. TCRdb redid the calling of the 5' RACE reads with MiXCR, one entry per CDR3 protein. This table holds roughly 150,000 distinct CDR3 sequences, roughly 15% found once. Specimen: PBMCs or a T cell subset sorted from them (not recorded which). The chain joins TRBV12-3 or TRBV12-4 to TRBJ1-5; D may be TRBD1 (6 bases). This TCR came from an adult woman who had mild COVID-19 (a few samples of this study predate the infection). Cell type and time point are not known. CDR3 amino acids: CASTRGGGNQPQHF. Here the CDR3 DNA reads TGTGCCAGCACTAGGGGGGGTGGCAATCAGCCCCAGCATTTT.